This is a list of T cell receptor beta chains from one sample in a study of T cell responses to AZD1222 COVID-19 vaccine. The method was immunoSEQ multiplex PCR; TCRdb's version includes in-frame clones alone and lacks a portion of them. This table holds about 120,000 clones, about 86% found once. This sample comprised peripheral blood, obtained 28 days after the second AZD1222 dose. These receptors all come from an adult who received the AZD1222 COVID-19 vaccine. The CDR3 runs from the conserved cysteine through the conserved F or W. D genes are given only for firm matches. Rows give clone size only sometimes, using once, few, many, or a class for an expanded clone.

CDR3 DNA,CDR3 protein,D gene,J gene,V gene,clone size
TGTGCCAGCAGCCAAGGGGCCCTAGGCTCCTACGAGCAGTACTTC,CASSQGALGSYEQYF,-,TRBJ2-7,TRBV4-2,-
TGCGCCAGCAGCTTGGCCAACCGGGGGAACACCGGGGAGCTGTTTTTT,CASSLANRGNTGELFF,-,TRBJ2-2,TRBV5-1,-
TGTGCCACCAGTGATCCGGGGACTTATGAAAAACTGTTTTTT,CATSDPGTYEKLFF,-,TRBJ1-4,TRBV24-1,-
TGTGCCAGCAGTTTAGGTGGGTACGAGCAGTACTTC,CASSLGGYEQYF,-,TRBJ2-7,TRBV27,-
TGTGCCAGCAGCACCCGCCCAGGGATCCAAGAGACCCAGTACTTC,CASSTRPGIQETQYF,-,TRBJ2-5,TRBV7-2,-
TGTGCCAGCCAACACATTCCGGATACGCAGTATTTT,CASQHIPDTQYF,-,TRBJ2-3,TRBV6-5,few
TGTGCCAGTAGTATCCGTCCCGACTGGAACACTGAAGCTTTCTTT,CASSIRPDWNTEAFF,-,TRBJ1-1,TRBV19,-
TGTGCCAGCAGTTCCTCCGGGACAGACCCCTACGAGCAGTACTTC,CASSSSGTDPYEQYF,TRBD1,TRBJ2-7,TRBV6-2/TRBV6-3,-
TGTGCCAGCAGACCGGGACAGGTTAATTCACCCCTCCACTTT,CASRPGQVNSPLHF,TRBD1,TRBJ1-6,TRBV2,-
TGTGCCAGCAGCCTAGCGGGGGACTCCTACGAGCAGTACTTC,CASSLAGDSYEQYF,TRBD2,TRBJ2-7,TRBV27,-
TGTGCCAGCAGACCAGGACAGGGGGTAGGAAACACCATATATTTT,CASRPGQGVGNTIYF,TRBD1,TRBJ1-3,TRBV6-5,-
TGTGCCAGCAGTTACGCGGGAGGGCCTTATGAGCAGTTCTTC,CASSYAGGPYEQFF,TRBD2,TRBJ2-1,TRBV6-5,-
TGTGCCAGCAGCTGGGGGACAGGGGGCTCCTACGAGCAGTACTTC,CASSWGTGGSYEQYF,TRBD1,TRBJ2-7,TRBV5-6,-
TGTGCCAGCAGCTTTGGAAGGGGGCACTTTAATTCACCCCTCCACTTT,CASSFGRGHFNSPLHF,TRBD1,TRBJ1-6,TRBV11-2,-
TGTGCCAGCAGTCAAGCGGGACGCCGCTACGAGCAGTACTTC,CASSQAGRRYEQYF,TRBD2,TRBJ2-7,TRBV28,-
TGTGCCAGCAGCTTAGGAAGGACAGGGAGGACTGAAGCTTTCTTT,CASSLGRTGRTEAFF,TRBD1,TRBJ1-1,TRBV11-2,-
TGCGCCAGCACGGGACAGGCGAACACTGAAGCTTTCTTT,CASTGQANTEAFF,TRBD1,TRBJ1-1,TRBV10-2,-
TGTGCCAGCAGCTTAAGGGGGGCGAATGAGCAGTTCTTC,CASSLRGANEQFF,-,TRBJ2-1,TRBV5-6,-
TGTGCCAGCAGTTACTCGGGGGCTGGCTATGGCTACACCTTC,CASSYSGAGYGYTF,-,TRBJ1-2,TRBV6-2/TRBV6-3,-
TGTGCCAGCACCCGAGGTAGCGGGAGCTCCTACAATGAGCAGTTCTTC,CASTRGSGSSYNEQFF,TRBD2,TRBJ2-1,TRBV5-4,-
TGTGCCAGCAGTGAAACCCTCCTTCGGGGGTCCACCGGGGAGCTGTTTTTT,CASSETLLRGSTGELFF,-,TRBJ2-2,TRBV2,-
TGTGCCAGCAGCTTTGGGACAGGTAATGGCTACACCTTC,CASSFGTGNGYTF,TRBD1,TRBJ1-2,TRBV7-9,-
TGTGCCAGCAGCTTCCTAGCGGGAGGGAGCTACGAGCAGTACTTC,CASSFLAGGSYEQYF,TRBD2,TRBJ2-7,TRBV7-8,-
TGTGCCAGCAGTTTAAGGGGCTATACATCGGGAACAGATACGCAGTATTTT,CASSLRGYTSGTDTQYF,-,TRBJ2-3,TRBV27,-
TGTGCCAGCAGTTTAGGTGAAAAAGCTTTCTTT,CASSLGEKAFF,-,TRBJ1-1,TRBV12-3/TRBV12-4,-
TGTGCCAGTACCGTAACTTCCCAGGGGGAGCTGTTTTTT,CASTVTSQGELFF,-,TRBJ2-2,TRBV19,-
TGTGCCAGCAGCTTAAGCCAGCTTAATGAAAAACTGTTTTTT,CASSLSQLNEKLFF,-,TRBJ1-4,TRBV7-9,-
TGTGCCAGCACCCATACGGATAATTCACCCCTCCACTTT,CASTHTDNSPLHF,-,TRBJ1-6,TRBV6-1,-
TGTGCCAGCAGCAAGAGCGGGGGGGCCAATGAGCAGTTCTTC,CASSKSGGANEQFF,TRBD2,TRBJ2-1,TRBV7-9,-
TGTGCCAGCAGTTTAGGACAGGGGAACTCCTACGAGCAGTACTTC,CASSLGQGNSYEQYF,TRBD1,TRBJ2-7,TRBV27,-
TGCGCCAGCAGCTTTGCGACCGACATGAGGGGGGAAAAACTGTTTTTT,CASSFATDMRGEKLFF,-,TRBJ1-4,TRBV5-1,-
TGTGCCAGCAGCTTAAGGGTCAGGAGATACACCTTC,CASSLRVRRYTF,-,TRBJ1-2,TRBV7-3,once
TGTGCCAGCAGTTACTCGTCCCGCGCCAATCAGCCCCAGCATTTT,CASSYSSRANQPQHF,-,TRBJ1-5,TRBV6-5,-
TGTGCCAGCTCACCACTCCACGGACAGGGGGCCTTAGGAAACACCATATATTTT,CASSPLHGQGALGNTIYF,TRBD1,TRBJ1-3,TRBV18,-